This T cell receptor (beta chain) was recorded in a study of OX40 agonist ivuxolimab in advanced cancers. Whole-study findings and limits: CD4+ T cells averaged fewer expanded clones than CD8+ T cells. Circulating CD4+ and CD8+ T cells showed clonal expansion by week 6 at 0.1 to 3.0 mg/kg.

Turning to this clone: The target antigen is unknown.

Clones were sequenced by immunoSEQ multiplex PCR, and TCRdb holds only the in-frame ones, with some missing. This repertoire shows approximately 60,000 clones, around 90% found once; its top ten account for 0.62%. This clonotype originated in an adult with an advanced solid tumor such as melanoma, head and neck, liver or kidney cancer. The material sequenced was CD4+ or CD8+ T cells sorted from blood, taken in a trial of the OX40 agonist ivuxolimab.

CDR3 sequence: CASSATSGKAEQYF. The CDR3 DNA is TGCGCCAGCAGCGCCACTAGCGGGAAGGCCGAGCAGTACTTC. The chain is built from TRBV5-1 and TRBJ2-7; 10 bases agree with TRBD2. V lost 4 bases and J lost 6; bases outside the gene matches: 7. This CDR3 comprises 14 residues. The germline gives CDR1 SGHRS, CDR2 YFSETQ.